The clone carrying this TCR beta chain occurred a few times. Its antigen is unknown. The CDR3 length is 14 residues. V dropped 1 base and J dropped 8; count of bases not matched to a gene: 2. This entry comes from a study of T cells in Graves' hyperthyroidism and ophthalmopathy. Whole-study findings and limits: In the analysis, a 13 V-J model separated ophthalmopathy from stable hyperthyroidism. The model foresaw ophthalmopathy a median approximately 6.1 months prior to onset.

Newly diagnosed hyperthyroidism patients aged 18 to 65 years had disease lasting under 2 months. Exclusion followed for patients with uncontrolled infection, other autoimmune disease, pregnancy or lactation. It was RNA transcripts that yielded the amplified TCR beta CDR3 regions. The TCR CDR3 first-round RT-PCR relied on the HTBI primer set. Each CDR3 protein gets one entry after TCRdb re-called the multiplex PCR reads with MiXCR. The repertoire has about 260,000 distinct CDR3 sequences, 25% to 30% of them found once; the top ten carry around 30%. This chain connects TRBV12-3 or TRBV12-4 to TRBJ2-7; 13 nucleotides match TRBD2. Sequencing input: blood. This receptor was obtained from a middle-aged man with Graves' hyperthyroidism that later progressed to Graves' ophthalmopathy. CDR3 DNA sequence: TGTGCCAGCAGTTTAGGGGGACTAGCGGGGAAGCAGTACTTC. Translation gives CASSLGGLAGKQYF.